This T cell receptor beta chain appears in the sequencing data of a study of post-analysis software for immune sequencing data. Overall study findings and caveats: Elevated frequency relative to controls characterized roughly 5 TRBV segments in patients, TRBV5-6, TRBV5-1 and TRBV20-1 among them.

TCR beta cDNA libraries included unique molecular identifiers. TCRdb re-called the PCR reads with MiXCR, one entry per CDR3 protein. The top ten hold about 11% of the sample, which has hundreds of thousands of distinct CDR3 sequences, around 60% seen once. There are a few counts of this clonotype. Its antigen is still unknown. Per the germline V gene, CDR1 is SGHTA and CDR2 is FQGNSA. Losses at the gene ends were 5 bases for V and 3 bases for J; bases not matched to a gene: 5. This CDR3 region has 14 residues. The gene calls are TRBV7-2 and TRBJ2-3; TRBD2 agrees at 7 bases. The origin of this receptor is a girl aged 2 to 9 with multiple sclerosis. Sequencing was done on a sample of blood. CDR3 protein: CASSPAGDTDTQYF. In nucleotides, the CDR3 is TGTGCCAGCAGCCCTGCGGGGGATACAGATACGCAGTATTTT.